Here is one TCR beta chain with its context. These data are taken from a study of T-cell reconstitution after alpha-beta-depleted transplantation in children. This CDR3 has 18 amino acids. The germline gives CDR1 DFQATT, CDR2 SNEGSKA (reference sequence). Trimming took 3 bases from V and 2 from J; bases not matched to a gene: 11. TCRbeta library preparation incorporated unique molecular identifiers. Using its own MiXCR run on the PCR reads, TCRdb lists one record per CDR3 protein. This repertoire shows hundreds of thousands of distinct CDR3 sequences, approximately 24% found once; its top ten account for 4.8%.

The V and J genes are TRBV20-1 and TRBJ2-4; TRBD2 agrees at 12 bases. This clonotype originated in a female patient aged 2-9 years who had a stem cell transplant for congenital amegakaryocytic thrombocytopenia, so the T cells may come from the graft donor. The input for sequencing was PBMCs, mostly from graft donor cells, taken 360 days after TCRalphabeta/CD19-depleted stem cell transplant. CDR3 nucleotides: TGCAGTGCTAGCGCCCGGACTAGCGGGAAGAGAACCAAAAACATTCAGTACTTC. Translated, it gives CSASARTSGKRTKNIQYF.